The 14 T cell receptor beta chains in this list originate from one sample, sequenced in a study of blood T cell repertoires in COVID-19. The protocol was immunoSEQ multiplex PCR, while the TCRdb copy is restricted to in-frame clones and leaves out a portion. Here the sample spans 280,000 or so clones, around 88% being singletons. Input material: peripheral blood. These receptor sequences come from a woman aged 30 to 39 who had recovered from COVID-19.

The rearrangement joins TRBV6-6 to TRBJ1-6, with D unresolved. With 2 bases removed from V and 9 bases from J, the gap between germline ends came to 8 bases. The CDR3 is 13 amino acids. CDR1 and CDR2 (germline): MNHNY, SVGAGI (reference sequence). DNA for the CDR3: TGTGCCAGCAGTTACGCTTTGGCTTCACCCCTCCACTTT. It is translated as CASSYALASPLHF.

V gene TRBV6-1 combines with J gene TRBJ2-3, with D tentatively TRBD1 (6 bases). The CDR3 extends over 15 amino acids. Germline V gene data show CDR1 as MNHNS and CDR2 as SASEGT. V lost 3 bases, J lost 2 bases, and 12 bases lay in between. The CDR3 DNA reads as TGTGCCAGCAGTGAGGACAGCTCCCCCACAGATACGCAGTATTTT. This gives the protein CASSEDSSPTDTQYF.

The J gene is TRBJ1-1, the V gene TRBV6-6; D not certain. In germline, CDR1 is MNHNY, CDR2 SVGAGI (reference sequence). Deletions cut 2 bases from V and 1 base from J, with 8 bases between. The length of the CDR3 is 14 residues. The DNA for the CDR3 is TGTGCCAGCAGTTACGAACAGCAGAACACTGAAGCTTTCTTT. This gives the protein CASSYEQQNTEAFF.

The chain joins TRBV2 to TRBJ1-3; D is undetermined. V dropped 6 bases and J dropped 4 bases, with 7 bases sitting between them. Germline values: CDR1 SNHLY, CDR2 FYNNEI. The CDR3 runs to 12 residues. For the CDR3, the DNA is TGTGCCAGCAGCACACAAGGAAACACCATATATTTT. This codes for CASSTQGNTIYF.

The chain uses TRBV6-5 and TRBJ1-5; 8 bases align to TRBD1. The germline V gene encodes CDR1 MNHEY and CDR2 SVGAGI. This CDR3 region has 15 residues. V shed 5 bases, J shed 0 bases, and the junction held 3 bases outside the gene matches. The CDR3 spells CASSPQGASNQPQHF. In DNA form, the CDR3 reads TGTGCCAGCAGTCCCCAGGGGGCTAGCAATCAGCCCCAGCATTTT.

This clone was counted between two and nine times. V is TRBV24-1 and J is TRBJ2-3, with 12 bases aligning to TRBD1. This CDR3 has 17 amino acids. With 7 bases clipped from V and 3 bases from J, the junction kept 10 bases outside the gene matches. Germline V gives CDR1 KGHDR, CDR2 SFDVKD. The CDR3 DNA follows: TGTGCCACCAGCACCGGGACAGGGGGCGCGAATACAGATACGCAGTATTTT. Encoded protein: CATSTGTGGANTDTQYF.

V usage is TRBV28 and J usage is TRBJ2-3; D is possibly TRBD2 (5 bases). CDR3 length equals 18 residues. V lost 6 bases, J lost 2 bases, and 24 bases lay in between. Germline V gene sequence: CDR1 MDHEN, CDR2 SYDVKM. CDR3 amino acids: CASSVLALDGPPTDTQYF. In nucleotides, the CDR3 is TGTGCCAGCAGCGTGCTAGCCTTAGACGGGCCCCCCACAGATACGCAGTATTTT.

This chain links TRBV9 with TRBJ1-2; 8 nucleotides match TRBD1. CDR3 length: 14 amino acids. Germline lookup yields CDR1 SGDLS and CDR2 YYNGEE. V dropped 3 bases and J dropped 4; count of bases not matched to a gene: 5. DNA for the CDR3: TGTGCCAGCAGCGGACCCACAGGGGGCTATGGCTACACCTTC. This gives the protein CASSGPTGGYGYTF.

J is TRBJ1-5 and V is TRBV6-5; weak D call: TRBD1 (5 bases). The CDR3 has 15 residues. V lost 6 bases to trimming and J lost 3 bases, with 15 bases between them. The germline V gene encodes CDR1 MNHEY and CDR2 SVGAGI. CDR3: CASSDKGVNNQPQHF. The CDR3 DNA reads TGTGCCAGCAGCGATAAAGGGGTGAACAATCAGCCCCAGCATTTT.

The rearrangement links TRBV10-3 to TRBJ1-6, with no clear D. The V and J ends lost 4 bases and 0 bases respectively, with 13 bases between them. Germline CDR1 reads ENHRY; CDR2 reads SYGVKD. The CDR3 consists of 17 residues. This chain's CDR3 is CAISAGLYSSYNSPLHF. The CDR3 region has the DNA TGTGCCATCAGTGCCGGGTTATACTCCTCCTATAATTCACCCCTCCACTTT.

The V and J genes are TRBV2 and TRBJ2-7; D might be TRBD1 (5 bases). Per germline, CDR1 SNHLY and CDR2 FYNNEI. There are 15 residues in the CDR3. Trimming left V 1 base short and J 4 bases short, with 14 bases between. The CDR3 protein is CASSEGAGPGYEQYF. In DNA form, the CDR3 reads TGTGCCAGCAGTGAAGGGGCAGGGCCTGGGTACGAGCAGTACTTC.

The chain uses TRBV28 and TRBJ1-2; D is uncertain. Germline V lookup: CDR1 MDHEN, CDR2 SYDVKM. The CDR3 covers 11 residues. V shed 8 bases and J shed 6 bases, with 10 bases lying between them. The CDR3 sequence is CASGPKHGYTF. The CDR3 DNA follows: TGTGCCAGCGGCCCCAAACATGGCTACACCTTC.

The chain recombines TRBV9 with TRBJ2-2; 11 bases map to TRBD2. This CDR3 has 17 amino acids. V shed 4 bases and J 3 bases; nucleotides not matched to a gene: 8. The V gene's germline CDR1 is SGDLS and CDR2 YYNGEE. The CDR3 sequence is CASSSLAGGWDTGELFF. In nucleotides, the CDR3 is TGTGCCAGCAGCTCCCTAGCGGGGGGCTGGGACACCGGGGAGCTGTTTTTT.

The chain uses TRBV5-1 and TRBJ2-2; TRBD2 matches at 8 bases. In germline, CDR1 is SGHRS, CDR2 YFSETQ. This CDR3 has 17 amino acids. V was clipped by 1 base and J by 4 bases; unmatched bases: 9. This chain's CDR3 is CASSLFGGGPGTGELFF. The CDR3 DNA follows: TGCGCCAGCAGCTTGTTCGGCGGGGGGCCGGGCACCGGGGAGCTGTTTTTT.